The clone carrying this T cell receptor (beta chain) was seen many times. The antigen is unknown. From germline, CDR1 is SEHNR and CDR2 FQNEAQ (reference sequence). V lost 4 bases, J lost 5 bases, and 17 bases stayed unmatched. The CDR3 runs to 18 residues. The data were obtained in a study of T cell repertoires in cytomegalovirus infection. Study background: CMV infection plus the matching HLA type was flagged by public TCR beta signatures.

TCRdb independently ran MiXCR on the reads; one entry per CDR3 protein. Of around 450,000 distinct CDR3 sequences in the sample, about 11% are singletons; the top ten hold more than 8.5%. Regarding the study as a whole: CMV carriers with the relevant HLA were identified by cumulative public TCR beta family frequency. Ex vivo, HLA-C-restricted CMV-specific TCR beta clonotypes prevailed over the rest of the response.

This clonotype was obtained from a human donor in good health (CMV status not recorded). Some clones in this sample may be carry-over from other donors' samples. The sample taken for sequencing was PBMCs. The chain has TRBV7-9 and TRBJ2-3; 8 positions match TRBD2. The CDR3 spells CASSSPGAGGWNGDTQYF. The CDR3 region has the DNA TGTGCCAGCAGCTCCCCAGGGGCGGGAGGTTGGAACGGAGATACGCAGTATTTT.